This T cell receptor (beta chain) was sequenced during a study of neurological immune-mediated disorders. Study-wide findings and caveats: TCR clonal expansion peaked in HTLV-1-associated myelopathy patients and was lowest in multiple sclerosis patients. None of the CDR3 amino acid sequences found in expanded clones was shared across subjects. This suggests that the TCR-beta repertoires were private in all groups.

The table lists this clonotype with many counts. Its antigen is unidentified. One entry per CDR3 protein, called by TCRdb with MiXCR from the 5' RACE reads. The sample includes roughly 50,000 distinct CDR3 sequences, around a tenth of them seen just once. The sample consisted of PBMCs. This sequence originates from a man between 65 and 79 years old with HTLV-1-associated myelopathy (HAM/TSP).

CDR3 coding DNA: TGCAGTGCTAGAGATTCACAGTTACTTACGGGAGAAAATGAGCAGTTCTTC. Its translation is CSARDSQLLTGENEQFF. This sequence joins TRBV20-1 and TRBJ2-1, with TRBD2 as a possible D gene (6 bases). The CDR3 spans 17 residues. The germline V gene encodes CDR1 DFQATT and CDR2 SNEGSKA (reference sequence). The ends were cut back, 0 bases at V and 7 bases at J, with 22 bases in the middle.